One and the same sample provided the 7 T cell receptor beta chains below, sequenced in a study of blood T cell repertoires in COVID-19. Profiling relied on immunoSEQ multiplex PCR, and the TCRdb table lists in-frame clones only, not all of them. Here the sample spans around 500,000 clones, 80% to 90% being singletons. The sample taken for sequencing was peripheral blood. The receptors were gathered from a human donor in a cohort sampled during active COVID-19.

The rearrangement joins TRBV9 to TRBJ1-1; possibly TRBD1 for D (5 bases). From germline, CDR1 is SGDLS and CDR2 YYNGEE. V was clipped by 0 bases and J by 3 bases, with 9 bases between them. The CDR3 has 14 residues. For the CDR3, the DNA is TGTGCCAGCAGCGTAGAAGGGGCATACACTGAAGCTTTCTTT. The encoded protein is CASSVEGAYTEAFF.

The chain has TRBV4-1 and TRBJ2-7; TRBD2 matches 11 bases. V gave up 2 bases and J gave up 2 bases; unmatched junction bases: 14. Germline V CDR1 and CDR2: MGHRA, YSYEKL. This CDR3 has 19 residues. The CDR3 loop is CASSQLTSGREKKAYEQYF. CDR3 nucleotides: TGCGCCAGCAGCCAACTTACTAGCGGGAGAGAAAAAAAGGCCTACGAGCAGTACTTC.

Only a few counts were recorded for this clone. The chain links TRBV15 to TRBJ2-2, with a possible D match to TRBD2 (5 bases). Germline CDR1 LNHNV, CDR2 YYDKDF (reference sequence). The V gene lost 4 bases and the J gene lost 4 bases, with 19 bases spanning the gap. This CDR3 is 17 amino acids long. The CDR3 DNA sequence: TGTGCCACCAGCACCAGAGGGCGGACCTCAGGCACCGGGGAGCTGTTTTTT. The encoded protein is CATSTRGRTSGTGELFF.

This clone was seen just once. The chain joins TRBV10-3 to TRBJ2-3; tentative D call: TRBD1 (5 bases). V was trimmed by 6 bases and J by 2 bases, leaving 12 bases between them. The CDR3 contains 14 residues. Per germline, CDR1 ENHRY and CDR2 SYGVKD. This CDR3 is CAIRTEGNTDTQYF. CDR3 nucleotide sequence: TGTGCCATCAGGACAGAAGGCAACACAGATACGCAGTATTTT.

The chain combines TRBV19 with TRBJ2-6, with TRBD1 matching 9 bases. With V trimmed by 1 base and J by 4 bases, 14 bases remained unmatched. The germline CDR1 and CDR2 sequences are LNHDA and SQIVND (reference sequence). This CDR3 comprises 20 residues. The DNA of the CDR3 is TGTGCCAGTAGTATAGCCATAGGTGGACAGGGGAATCCCGGGGCCAACGTCCTGACTTTC. It is translated as CASSIAIGGQGNPGANVLTF.

The chain carries TRBV3-1 (or the pseudogene TRBV3-2) and TRBJ2-7; D not certain. Per germline, CDR1 LGHDT and CDR2 YNNKEL (reference sequence). This CDR3 comprises 13 residues. V was shortened by 1 base and J by 6 bases, with 10 bases between the two germline ends. DNA of the CDR3: TGTGCCAGCAGCCAAGTTCAGTGGAGCGAGCAGTACTTC. Residues: CASSQVQWSEQYF.

This clone was seen only once. The chain joins TRBV2 to TRBJ2-5; possibly TRBD2 for D (6 bases). Looked up from germline, CDR1 is SNHLY and CDR2 is FYNNEI. This CDR3 is 14 amino acids long. Trimming shortened V by 0 bases and J by 3 bases, and 8 bases separated the two germline ends. CDR3 sequence (DNA): TGTGCCAGCAGTGAAGCCGGGGGAAAAGAGACCCAGTACTTC. Residues: CASSEAGGKETQYF. The complete variable domain, with remaining parts taken from reference TRBV2 and TRBJ2-5, reads EPEVTQTPSHQVTQMGQEVILRCVPISNHLYFYWYRQILGQKVEFLVSFYNNEISEKSEIFDDQFSVERPDGSNFTLKIRSTKLEDSAMYFCASSEAGGKETQYFGPGTRLLVL.